The present T cell receptor (beta chain) was sequenced within a study of T cells in Graves' hyperthyroidism and ophthalmopathy (dated by TCRdb to 2018 to 2020). About the investigation overall: Peripheral blood was sampled at the time of initial diagnosis, prior to any treatment. Whether ophthalmopathy could be predicted prospectively was tested in an independent validation cohort made up of roughly 19 hyperthyroidism patients plus 17 patients who later progressed to ophthalmopathy. The paper describes TCR Vbeta CDR3 sequencing of about 140 peripheral blood samples, made up of roughly 45 ophthalmopathy patients, roughly 75 hyperthyroidism patients and 17 progressor patients. A discovery cohort of 95 to 100 patients, fewer than 50 with Graves' ophthalmopathy and over 55 with stable Graves' hyperthyroidism, was used to find distinguishing TCR V-J signatures. The approximately 100 discovery patients were divided at random into training and test sets in a 7:3 ratio. In addition, the study compared T-cell repertoires in thyroid tissue and in blood from five to seven Graves' hyperthyroidism patients. After sampling, hyperthyroidism patients received methimazole starting at 30 mg daily, and ophthalmopathy patients received high-dose intravenous methylprednisolone. The research as a whole found: In validation, the model predicted progression to ophthalmopathy a median of approximately 6.6 months before onset, with 70% to 71% sensitivity and roughly 72% specificity. A 13 V-J signature model separated ophthalmopathy from stable hyperthyroidism, with approximately 86% sensitivity and about 81% specificity in cross-validation and 80%/75% in testing. Blood samples also contained most of the expanded thyroid clonotypes (frequency above 0.001), which suggests that blood repertoires may reflect thyroid immune responses. Sample size was not statistically predetermined, and blinding of investigators to group allocation was not performed.

This clonotype was counted between two and nine times. What this receptor recognizes is not known. Base qualities were left out, and no much larger clone turns up one base away. V ends up 5 bases short and J 4 bases short, with an unmatched junction base count of 5. The CDR3 runs 14 residues from the cysteine to the phenylalanine. Only the CDR3 portion is preserved as DNA: 42 bases, with reading frame beginning at the first base. Ophthalmopathy patients had moderately to severely active disease, Clinical Activity Score of at least 3, NOSPECS grade of at least 4, and duration under 3 months. Exclusion was applied to patients with uncontrolled infections, other autoimmune diseases, pregnancy or lactation. Diagnoses relied on clinical symptoms, serum thyroxine and TRAb, thyroid ultrasound and orbital computed tomography. PBMCs were separated from approximately 9.9 ml of fresh peripheral blood using Ficoll-Paque density gradient centrifugation. Trizol reagent was used to extract total RNA, and RNA quality was then checked on an Agilent 2100 Bioanalyzer.

Amplification of TCR beta CDR3 regions was carried out from RNA transcripts. The first round of RT-PCR for the TCR CDR3 was performed with the HTBI primer set and the Qiagen OneStep RT-PCR kit. Libraries were constructed in a second round of multiplex PCR, after which size selection and purification were performed. Libraries were sequenced paired-end with 100 bp reads on an Illumina HiSeq2000. The study's processing was this. SOAPnuke was used to process the raw data, removing reads that contained adapters or uncalled bases, had a mean Phred below 15, or lacked an exact match to the constant primer or identifier. High-quality paired reads were merged using COPE v1.2.5, and each unique nucleotide sequence was defined as a clonotype. Clonotypes were aligned to IMGT TRBV, TRBD and TRBJ reference segments using MiTCR v1.1. Analysis was restricted to V-J combinations with a frequency above 0.0001, which covered about 99% of repertoires. The TCS score was defined as F50 (clonal expansion) divided by E x V (chaos), with BLOSUM62-based TCRdist calculated between CDR3 peptides within each V-J. Welch's t-statistics and random forest reduced 450 to 600 V-J features to about 13, which were used in a naive Bayes classifier (R e1071). The public reads were quality trimmed at Q25 with fastp and then assembled into clones with MiXCR by TCRdb, keeping productive beta chains. Here each entry gathers all rows of one CDR3 protein and keeps the most common genes and DNA. The V and J calls and clone size come from TCRdb's table, not from the authors' own analysis. Within this sample are a few hundred thousand distinct CDR3 sequences, with 20% to 25% of them counted one time only. The ten largest clones capture about 60% of the sample.

The chain couples TRBV12-3 or TRBV12-4 to TRBJ1-3; 7 bases in between match TRBD1. Sequences were obtained from blood. This sequence originates from a man aged 30 to 45 with Graves' ophthalmopathy. Read as DNA, the sequence is TGTGCCAGCAGTCTTACAGGGGCCGGAAACACCATATATTTT. This yields the protein CASSLTGAGNTIYF.